This TCR beta chain appears in the sequencing data of a study of shared clonotypes between healthy human individuals (dated by TCRdb to the early 2020s). Background for the entire study: Three men and two women, aged 18 to 49 years, made up the cohort. Per donor, three plates each were used for CD4 naive and CD4 memory, two for CD8 naive, and one for CD8 memory. To estimate repertoire size and how much clonotype sharing occurs between individuals, the study deeply sequenced the blood TCR repertoires of five healthy adults. To increase sequencing depth and limit assay-specific biases, different laboratories used diverse techniques to prepare libraries and sequence TCR repertoires. Per donor, leukapheresis produced somewhere between about 0.94 and 8.9 billion PBMCs. Overall study outcomes, separate from this receptor: Across a handful of donors, roughly 5.4% of naive CD4, more than 3% of naive CD8, 2% to 2.5% of memory CD4, and 0.4% of memory CD8 clonotypes were shared. Estimated clonotype richness was generally larger for naive than for memory subsets. The genetic and exposure-history diversity represented was limited by the small number of donors. Based on pairwise subsampling, the degree of clonotype sharing among donors was expected to be affected by sequencing depth. Sampling was restricted to blood, and TCR repertoires in tissues likely differ from the TCR repertoires found in blood. Higher generation probabilities were observed for clonotypes shared by all four sorted-subset donors than for non-shared clonotypes. Rarefaction of sorted-subset datasets indicated incomplete sequencing despite the large sequencing depth.

Using the deep immunoSEQ assay, multiplex PCR amplified TCR CDR3 regions from genomic DNA. Extracted genomic DNA from each cell subset was distributed evenly across all wells of several immunoSEQ 96-well plates, and each plate was treated as a replicate. Each replicate PCR for sorted subsets received about 0.2 ug genomic DNA, equal to about 30,000 T cell genomes. Purified libraries were measured with a Qubit 3.0 fluorometer, size-checked on a Bioanalyzer 2100, and measured again with the KAPA Library Quantification kit. Each immunoSEQ 96-well plate was sequenced on its own single-read 150-cycle Illumina NextSeq 550 flow cell. The source study handled its data this way. Because the immunoSEQ output held only junctional sequences and lacked quality scores, the filtering could not match the filtering applied to full-length reads. To assign V/J genes and CDR3, sequences were annotated using PyIR, a Python wrapper for IgBLAST v1.9, with IMGT germline references. Reads were filtered out if the reads had weak V/J assignments (E-value above 1e-6), no CDR3, stop codons, out-of-frame junctions, or ambiguous translated residues. A V3J clonotype was defined by an identical inferred V gene, J gene, and CDR3 amino acid sequence. To compute the percentage overlap between repertoires, the number of shared unique clonotypes was divided by the size of the smaller repertoire. Three approaches were used to assess repertoire richness: RTK rarefaction, the Chao1 estimator, and Recon v2.1 estimates of unobserved clonotypes. Generation probabilities for all TCRbeta clonotypes obtained by the gDNA method from four donors were computed using OLGA. The source is immuneACCESS, and TCRdb retained only in-frame sequences with V and J called. Part of the clones is not carried over; for the studies checked, unresolved V genes explain less than half of this, and the remainder is unexplained. For V, J and clone size, that table is used; D and trimming come from the DNA. For this sample there are about 690,000 clones; around 91% appear just once. The top ten constitute less than 40% of the sample.

The donors were healthy, HIV-negative adults with no recently reported acute infections or vaccinations. Every donor was a Caucasian adult residing in Nashville, Tennessee, USA. CD8 memory samples combined magnetically selected CD45RO+ cells with CCR7-negative CD45RA+ effector memory (TemRA) cells. Blood was collected by leukapheresis, and PBMCs were isolated by Ficoll-Histopaque density gradient centrifugation and then cryopreserved in liquid nitrogen vapor phase. Analytical flow cytometry was used to check the purity and quantity of each magnetically sorted T cell population. Genomic DNA was isolated from each sorted fraction and quantified by UV absorbance on a Nanodrop 2000c. Counted from cysteine to phenylalanine, this CDR3 has 16 amino acids. Only the CDR3 DNA is retained, 48 bases long and in frame from the first base. CDR1 and CDR2, looked up from the germline V gene, are KGHSH and LQKENI. At the junction V is shortened by 2 bases and J by 0 bases; bases outside the gene matches: 7.

For this clone: No antigen is known for it. There are no base qualities to consult, and no much larger clone falls within one base.

Material for sequencing was memory CD8+ T cells from PBMCs. This sample's cell subset or site label indicates: CD45RO+ cells pooled with CCR7-negative TemRA cells. Recombination connected TRBV18 to TRBJ2-7; TRBD2 matches 7 bases in the middle. The receptor was isolated from a man between 18 and 29 years old in good health. Some clones in this sample may be carry-over from other donors' samples. For the CDR3, the sequence is CASSPTPSGRSYEQYF. The DNA sequence is as follows: TGTGCCAGCTCACCAACGCCTAGCGGACGCTCCTACGAGCAGTACTTC.